The clone carrying this T cell receptor beta chain was seen more than once but under ten times. The germline gives CDR1 MNHEY, CDR2 SMNVEV (reference sequence). CDR3 length: 15 amino acids. V lost 2 bases, J lost 5 bases, and 6 bases stayed unmatched. TCRdb's copy holds only in-frame clones and misses some; the assay was immunoSEQ multiplex PCR. The sample shows about 40,000 clones, roughly 79% of them seen only once. Buffy coats from healthy blood donors served as controls. The data originate from a study of STAT5B mutations in CD4+ large granular lymphocyte leukemia. Sequencing input: CD4+ T cells from blood buffy coats. V is TRBV27 and J is TRBJ2-7, with TRBD1 matching 10 bases. The receptor was isolated from a human donor in good health. This CDR3 is CASSLGTGEDHEQYF. The CDR3 region has the DNA TGTGCCAGCAGTTTAGGGACAGGGGAAGACCACGAGCAGTACTTC.